Listed here is a single TCR beta chain. What it binds is not known. Sequenced by immunoSEQ multiplex PCR; TCRdb stores in-frame clones only, minus some. The sample yields hundreds of thousands of clones, under 80% seen once. CDR3 size: 14 residues. Germline V gives CDR1 MNHEY, CDR2 SVGAGI. Deletions cut 9 bases from V and 2 bases from J, with 16 bases between. The data stem from a study of cytotoxic CD8 clonotypes in ibrutinib-treated CLL. Overall study context: Results showed around 24 partial and 2 complete responses; following median approximately 69 months, approximately 14 remained remitted, about 12 advanced. Study outcomes and limitations: Baseline clonality exceeded age-matched healthy donors and tracked circulating CD8+ T-cell counts. Baseline levels were approached again at progression, after clonality had risen at ibrutinib response. Rare overall, public clonotypes shrank or held steady under therapy.

The source was PBMCs, collected after 24 months of ibrutinib treatment. The TCR originated in a human donor with chronic lymphocytic leukemia. V and J are TRBV6-5 and TRBJ1-1; D is possibly TRBD1 (6 bases). The CDR3 here is CASSSPDRNTEAFF. As DNA, the CDR3 is TGTGCCAGTTCCTCCCCGGACAGAAACACTGAAGCTTTCTTT.